Shown below are 2 T cell receptor beta chains from a single sample sequenced in a study of T-cell memory formation after mild COVID-19. TCRdb independently ran MiXCR on the 5' RACE reads; one entry per CDR3 protein. The sample contains more than 150,000 distinct CDR3 sequences, 9.5% to 13% of which appear only once. The sequenced sample consisted of PBMCs or a T cell subset sorted from them (not recorded which). All receptors come from a man between 18 and 29 years old who had mild COVID-19 (a few samples of this study predate the infection). Cell type and time point are not known.

This clonotype was observed a few times. The chain carries TRBV12-3 or TRBV12-4 and TRBJ2-5; possible D gene TRBD2, 6 bases. This CDR3 has 13 amino acids. Trimming took off 2 bases at V and 5 bases at J, with 9 bases between the two ends. This chain's CDR3 is CASSLRDWETQYF. CDR3 in DNA: TGTGCCAGCAGTTTACGGGACTGGGAGACCCAGTACTTC.

In its sample, this clonotype was seen a few times. The V and J genes are TRBV6-1 and TRBJ2-2; D possibly corresponds to TRBD1 (6 bases). Trimming took 5 bases from V and 7 from J, leaving 20 bases between them. Germline lookup yields CDR1 MNHNS and CDR2 SASEGT. The CDR3 sequence is 16 residues long. The CDR3 spells CASSSLAQTGFGELFF. The CDR3 DNA reads as TGTGCCAGCAGTAGCCTCGCTCAAACAGGGTTCGGGGAGCTGTTTTTT.